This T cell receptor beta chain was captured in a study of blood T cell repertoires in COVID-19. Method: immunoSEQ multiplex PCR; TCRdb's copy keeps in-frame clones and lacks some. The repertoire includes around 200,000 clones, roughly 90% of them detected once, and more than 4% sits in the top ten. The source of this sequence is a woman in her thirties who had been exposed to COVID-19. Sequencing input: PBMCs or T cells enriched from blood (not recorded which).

CDR3: CASSLGGGREQYF. DNA of the CDR3: TGTGCCAGCAGCTTAGGTGGGGGCCGCGAGCAGTACTTC. This chain joins TRBV11-2 and TRBJ2-7; TRBD1 might be the D (6 bases). Germline V gene data show CDR1 as SGHAT and CDR2 as FQNNGV. The CDR3 runs 13 residues. Between the trimmed V and J ends, which lost 1 base and 6 bases, there was a span of 10 bases.